The source of this T cell receptor (beta chain) is a study of lymphopenia after photon versus proton radiotherapy. Data came from immunoSEQ multiplex PCR; TCRdb stores just in-frame clones and leaves some out. The table shows approximately 65,000 clones, with roughly 87% occurring only once. CDR3 size: 14 residues. Germline CDR1 is MGHRA and CDR2 is YSYEKL. With 0 bases clipped from V and 10 bases from J, the junction kept 6 bases outside the gene matches. The specimen comprised peripheral blood, sampled from a patient treated with proton-based radiotherapy. The chain combines TRBV4-1 with TRBJ2-1; 7 bases match TRBD2. This TCR was recovered from a man older than 75 with esophageal cancer. CDR3 coding DNA: TGCGCCAGCAGCCAAGATGTTAGGGGACTAGAGCAGTTCTTC. It specifies CASSQDVRGLEQFF.